The 29 T cell receptor beta chains presented below share a single source sample, sequenced in a study of regulatory T cells in long-lasting Graves disease (dated by TCRdb to about 2021). Receptors were amplified or captured by multiplex PCR. This sample was sequenced with an Illumina HiSeq 4000. TCR beta libraries were built with iRepertoire HTBI primers and Arm-PCR amplification of CDR3 regions. Through fastp at Q25 and MiXCR, TCRdb rebuilt clones from the public reads, retaining in-frame beta chains. Records with the same CDR3 protein are collapsed into one entry carrying the most frequent genes and DNA. The sample profile shows 440,000 or so distinct CDR3 sequences; 14% to 15% of them were found once. The ten largest clones add up to around 17% of the sample. The time point label on this specimen signifies: newly diagnosed GD, antithyroid drugs for less than 3 months. RNA was extracted from PBMCs in TRIzol for both TCR sequencing and RNA sequencing.

This sample was shared with a second study, whose subject was T cells in Graves' hyperthyroidism and ophthalmopathy.

Sample: peripheral blood mononuclear cells (PBMCs), taken at new diagnosis, from a patient treated with antithyroid drugs. Every receptor here comes from a woman in her thirties with Graves disease. Donor details come from another sample of the same person, matched by shared clones.

This clonotype was detected only a few times. The chain joins TRBV5-1 to TRBJ2-1, with D unclear. The DNA end favors TRBJ2-5, so the J call may be wrong. Germline assignment: CDR1 SGHRS and CDR2 YFSETQ. The CDR3 loop spans 14 amino acids. This chain's CDR3 is CASSLDGDQETQYF. In DNA, the CDR3 is TGCGCCAGCAGCTTGGATGGTGACCAAGAGACCCAGTACTTC.

The sample holds many counts of this clonotype. The chain combines TRBV30 with TRBJ2-7; perhaps TRBD1 as D (6 bases). The CDR3 is made up of 12 amino acids. Germline assignment: CDR1 GTSNPN and CDR2 SVGIG (reference sequence). V shed 4 bases and J shed 0 bases, with 7 bases lying between them. The CDR3 reads CAWTTGSYEQYF. The CDR3 DNA reads as TGTGCCTGGACGACAGGCTCCTACGAGCAGTACTTC.

This clonotype was counted at least ten times. The chain employs TRBV20-1 and TRBJ2-1; 11 nucleotides match TRBD2. Germline assignment: CDR1 DFQATT and CDR2 SNEGSKA (reference sequence). The CDR3 is 16 residues long. V dropped 5 bases and J dropped 4; count of bases not matched to a gene: 10. This chain's CDR3 is CSAEDRLAGKYNEQFF. The CDR3 nucleotides are TGCAGTGCTGAAGACCGACTAGCGGGAAAGTACAATGAGCAGTTCTTC.

V usage is TRBV30 and J usage is TRBJ1-2; 10 bases line up with TRBD1. V lost 5 bases, J lost 2 bases, and 2 bases stayed unmatched. The V gene's germline CDR1 is GTSNPN and CDR2 SVGIG (reference sequence). CDR3 size: 13 residues. The CDR3 nucleotides read TGTGCCTGGGGACAGGGGGGAAACTATGGCTACACCTTC. The encoded protein is CAWGQGGNYGYTF. Looking up the rest from reference TRBV30 and TRBJ1-2 gives the full variable domain: SQTIHQWPATLVQPVGSPLSLECTVEGTSNPNLYWYRQAAGRGLQLLFYSVGIGQISSEVPQNLSASRPQDRQFILSSKKLLLSDSGFYLCAWGQGGNYGYTFGSGTRLTVV.

This clonotype was detected many times. CDR3 bases: TGTGCCAGCAGTTCGGCAAAAATAGCGGGAGTTAGCGATACGCAGTATTTT. Its protein is CASSSAKIAGVSDTQYF. The V call is TRBV27, the J call TRBJ2-3, with TRBD2 identical over 9 bases. The germline V gene has CDR1 MNHEY and CDR2 SMNVEV (reference sequence). The CDR3 extends over 17 amino acids. The V and J ends lost 4 bases and 6 bases, in that order; junction bases with no gene match: 14.

This chain connects TRBV27 to TRBJ2-5, with 9 positions matching TRBD2. CDR1 and CDR2 (germline): MNHEY, SMNVEV (reference sequence). This CDR3 region has 15 residues. Losses at the gene ends were 6 bases for V and 5 bases for J; bases not matched to a gene: 10. CDR3 amino acids: CASSLSGSVGETQYF. The CDR3 DNA reads TGTGCCAGCAGCCTTAGCGGGAGCGTGGGTGAGACCCAGTACTTC.

This clonotype was observed a handful of times. This sequence is one base from a far larger clone and is likely a read error. The chain is built from TRBV28 and TRBJ2-7; 7 nucleotides match TRBD1. The germline V gene encodes CDR1 MDHEN and CDR2 SYDVKM. The ends lost 2 bases at V and 7 bases at J; junction bases unmatched: 14. The CDR3 sequence is 16 residues long. The CDR3 DNA is TGTGCCAGCAGTTTACAAGGGACAGAAACCTACAATGAGCAGTACTTC. Its protein product is CASSLQGTETYNEQYF.

This clonotype was seen more than once but under ten times. V gene TRBV12-3 or TRBV12-4 combines with J gene TRBJ2-7; D is perhaps TRBD1 (6 bases). This CDR3 region has 14 residues. Trimming removed 3 bases from V and 3 bases from J, with 12 bases in between. The CDR3 sequence: CASSFRIQGYEQYF. As DNA, the CDR3 is TGTGCCAGCAGTTTTCGGATACAGGGCTACGAGCAGTACTTC.

This clonotype was detected a few times. V is TRBV20-1 and J is TRBJ1-5; D possibly corresponds to TRBD1 (5 bases). V was clipped by 1 base and J by 1 base, with 14 bases between them. The CDR3 has 16 amino acids. Germline loops: CDR1 DFQATT, CDR2 SNEGSKA (reference sequence). CDR3 sequence: CSARAIGVLSNQPQHF. CDR3 sequence (DNA): TGCAGTGCTAGAGCTATAGGGGTCTTAAGCAATCAGCCCCAGCATTTT.

Concerning this clonotype itself: A much larger clone is a single base away; this may be a read error. This CDR3 fails to terminate in the conserved phenylalanine or tryptophan, so it likely reflects a read error. The chain couples TRBV12-3 or TRBV12-4 to TRBJ1-5, with a weak D call TRBD1 (6 bases). V was clipped by 2 bases and J by 7 bases, with 12 bases between them. The CDR3 loop spans 14 amino acids. CDR3 region: CASSLRGGIQPQHS. CDR3 DNA: TGTGCCAGCAGTTTAAGGGGGGGCATACAGCCCCAGCATTCT.

This chain joins TRBV27 and TRBJ2-5; TRBD2 matches at 8 bases. CDR1 is MNHEY, CDR2 SMNVEV, per germline (reference sequence). This CDR3 is built from 14 residues. With V trimmed by 6 bases and J by 2 bases, 5 bases remained unmatched. CDR3 sequence (DNA): TGTGCCAGCAGCTTTAGCGGGAAACAAGAGACCCAGTACTTC. Translating gives CASSFSGKQETQYF.

The genes are TRBV6-5 and TRBJ1-5, with D possibly matching TRBD1 (5 bases). V was clipped by 2 bases and J by 1 base, with 6 bases between them. Germline CDR1 reads MNHEY; CDR2 reads SVGAGI. The CDR3 spans 14 residues. The CDR3 region is CASSYRQSNQPQHF. The DNA of the CDR3 is TGTGCCAGCAGTTACCGACAGAGCAATCAGCCCCAGCATTTT.

The chain combines TRBV12-3 or TRBV12-4 with TRBJ1-5; D unresolved. The V end lost 5 bases, the J end lost 2 bases, and 16 bases lay between the germline ends. The CDR3 totals 16 residues. The CDR3 DNA reads as TGTGCCAGCAGTCCTCGACCAAATGGAGGCAATCAGCCCCAGCATTTT. It yields the protein CASSPRPNGGNQPQHF.

This chain links TRBV28 with TRBJ1-4; maybe TRBD1 (6 bases). The CDR3 is 14 amino acids. CDR1 MDHEN and CDR2 SYDVKM come from the germline V gene. Trimming left V 6 bases short and J 4 bases short, with 12 bases between. In DNA, the CDR3 is TGTGCCAGCAGGACGGACAGCTTTAATGAAAAACTGTTTTTT. Its translation: CASRTDSFNEKLFF.

This clonotype was recorded many times. The chain uses TRBV12-3 or TRBV12-4 and TRBJ2-5, with 10 bases aligning to TRBD2. V dropped 5 bases and J dropped 1; count of bases not matched to a gene: 10. This CDR3 comprises 17 residues. CDR3 in DNA: TGTGCCAGCAGTCCCGCGAGCGGGAGGGCCCCCCAAGAGACCCAGTACTTC. This sequence encodes CASSPASGRAPQETQYF.

At least ten counts were recorded for this clonotype. The chain links TRBV7-9 to TRBJ2-7, with 8 bases lining up with TRBD1. The CDR3 is 14 amino acids. V lost 5 bases and J lost 7; bases outside the gene matches: 10. Germline V gives CDR1 SEHNR, CDR2 FQNEAQ (reference sequence). The CDR3 sequence: CASSPPFTGGEQYF. In DNA form, the CDR3 reads TGTGCCAGCAGCCCCCCTTTCACAGGGGGAGAGCAGTACTTC.

In nucleotides, the CDR3 is TGTGCCACTTCAAGACTAGCGGGAGTGGACGAGCAGTACTTC. This gives the protein CATSRLAGVDEQYF. V gene TRBV12-3 or TRBV12-4 combines with J gene TRBJ2-7, with 12 bases fitting TRBD2. After removal of 10 bases from V and 5 bases from J, the junction contained 9 bases not matched to a gene. CDR3 length: 14 residues.

This clonotype was seen ten or more times. This chain joins TRBV15 and TRBJ2-1; maybe TRBD1 (6 bases). In germline, CDR1 is LNHNV, CDR2 YYDKDF (reference sequence). This CDR3 comprises 16 residues. Trimming cost V 0 bases and J 7 bases, with 16 bases left between them. In DNA, the CDR3 is TGTGCCACCAGCAGAGAGGCAGGGGTCGGTGGTAATGAGCAGTTCTTC. Translation: CATSREAGVGGNEQFF.

In its sample, this clonotype was seen a few times. The chain carries TRBV30 and TRBJ1-4, with D possibly matching TRBD1 (6 bases). CDR1 and CDR2 from the germline V gene are GTSNPN and SVGIG (reference sequence). The length of the CDR3 is 16 residues. V lost 3 bases, J lost 6 bases, and 20 bases lay in between. CDR3 protein: CAWSEPFGGPDEKLFF. The DNA of the CDR3 is TGTGCCTGGAGCGAACCCTTTGGGGGGCCAGATGAAAAACTGTTTTTT.

This clonotype was recorded many times. This chain joins TRBV5-6 and TRBJ2-7; D uncertain. This CDR3 contains 14 residues. Per germline, CDR1 SGHDT and CDR2 YYEEEE. Between the trimmed V and J ends, which lost 4 bases and 1 base, there was a span of 12 bases. In nucleotides, the CDR3 is TGTGCCAGCAGCGCCGGATACCTTTCCTACGAGCAGTACTTC. This gives the protein CASSAGYLSYEQYF.

The table lists this clonotype with a few counts. The chain couples TRBV9 to TRBJ2-1; 10 bases fit TRBD1. The J call could be wrong; TRBJ2-5 is a better fit for the DNA end. Germline lookup yields CDR1 SGDLS and CDR2 YYNGEE. This CDR3 is built from 15 residues. The CDR3 is CASSAFRDRGETQYF. DNA of the CDR3: TGTGCCAGCAGCGCCTTCCGGGACAGGGGAGAGACCCAGTACTTC.

This clonotype was counted between two and nine times. V gene TRBV20-1 combines with J gene TRBJ1-3; D may be TRBD1 (6 bases). The CDR3 sequence is 14 residues long. Germline V gene sequence: CDR1 DFQATT, CDR2 SNEGSKA (reference sequence). Deletions cut 4 bases from V and 0 bases from J, with 10 bases between. This CDR3 is CSATQGNSGNTIYF. The CDR3 nucleotides are TGCAGTGCTACACAGGGTAACTCTGGAAACACCATATATTTT.

This clonotype appeared many times. The V and J genes are TRBV6-1 and TRBJ2-4; possibly TRBD2 for D (5 bases). CDR3 size: 17 residues. V lost 5 bases, J lost 3 bases, and 20 bases lay in between. Germline assignment: CDR1 MNHNS and CDR2 SASEGT. The DNA of the CDR3 is TGTGCCAGCAGTCCCGGGAAGCTTGAGGTCGGCAAAAACATTCAGTACTTC. Translated: CASSPGKLEVGKNIQYF.

This clonotype was counted ten times or more. The rearrangement joins TRBV20-1 to TRBJ2-7; D uncertain. Germline-derived CDR1 and CDR2 are DFQATT and SNEGSKA (reference sequence). V lost 2 bases and J 3 bases, leaving 5 bases between the germline ends. The CDR3 has 11 amino acids. The CDR3 nucleotides read TGCAGTGCTAGAAGGAGCTACGAGCAGTACTTC. Amino acids: CSARRSYEQYF.

The chain combines TRBV4-1 with TRBJ1-2; 9 nucleotides line up with TRBD1. This CDR3 is built from 16 residues. The germline V gene has CDR1 MGHRA and CDR2 YSYEKL. After removal of 4 bases from V and 9 bases from J, the junction contained 15 bases not matched to a gene. The CDR3 DNA reads as TGCGCCAGCAGCCCCCAGGGGCCCGACAGGGGGAATCGCTACACCTTC. This codes for CASSPQGPDRGNRYTF.

This clonotype is a singleton in its sample. The rearrangement uses TRBV20-1 and TRBJ2-7, with 8 positions matching TRBD2. Germline loops: CDR1 DFQATT, CDR2 SNEGSKA (reference sequence). This CDR3 region has 13 residues. Trimming at V came to 7 bases and at J to 5 bases, leaving 10 bases not matched to a gene. The CDR3 nucleotides read TGCAGTGTCAAAGCGGGAGCTACCCACGAGCAGTACTTC. Its protein is CSVKAGATHEQYF.

At least ten counts were recorded for this clonotype. The chain links TRBV2 to TRBJ1-1; D unclear. The length of the CDR3 is 13 residues. CDR1 SNHLY and CDR2 FYNNEI come from the germline V gene. V lost 7 bases, J lost 0 bases, and 9 bases lay in between. The DNA of the CDR3 is TGTGCCAGCAATCGACCGATGAACACTGAAGCTTTCTTT. It yields the protein CASNRPMNTEAFF.

On this clonotype itself: One end of the junction varies from germline; a read error may be responsible. In nucleotides, the CDR3 is TGCGCCAGCGGCTTGGCCGTGGGGGCGGTCTACGAGCAGTACTTC. It is translated as CASGLAVGAVYEQYF. V usage is TRBV5-1 and J usage is TRBJ2-7; maybe TRBD1 (6 bases). The V gene's germline CDR1 is SGHRS and CDR2 YFSETQ. This CDR3 is 15 amino acids long.

In the case of this clonotype: A read error may explain this, as a much larger clone is one base away. The chain uses TRBV3-1 and TRBJ2-7, with 9 bases lining up with TRBD1. The V segment lost 4 bases and the J segment 6 bases; nucleotides outside the gene matches: 10. CDR3 size: 15 residues. The germline V gene has CDR1 LGHDT and CDR2 YNNKEL (reference sequence). Here the CDR3 DNA reads TGTGCCAGCAGCCCAACGGGGACAGGGTCGGGCGAGCAGTACTTC. Amino acids: CASSPTGTGSGEQYF.